Below, 17 T cell receptor beta chains from the same sample are listed, as sequenced in a study of blood T cell repertoires in COVID-19. The protocol was immunoSEQ multiplex PCR, while the TCRdb copy is restricted to in-frame clones and leaves out a portion. The table lists some 250,000 clones, 70% to 90% of them singletons, with approximately 12% in the top ten. The sample taken for sequencing was peripheral blood. These receptors originate from a woman younger than 45 with COVID-19, enrolled during active disease.

The chain recombines TRBV7-9 with TRBJ2-3, with TRBD2 identical over 11 bases. Germline CDR1 and CDR2: SEHNR and FQNEAQ (reference sequence). V was pared by 2 bases and J by 1 base, with 11 bases of the junction left unmatched. This CDR3 spans 19 amino acids. In DNA form, the CDR3 reads TGTGCCAGCAGCTTAATAGGAGCTAGCGGGGGGTTAGGCACAGATACGCAGTATTTT. Encoded protein: CASSLIGASGGLGTDTQYF. Supplemented by reference TRBV7-9 and TRBJ2-3, the full variable domain reads DTGVSQNPRHKITKRGQNVTFRCDPISEHNRLYWYRQTLGQGPEFLTYFQNEAQLEKSRLLSDRFSAERPKGSFSTLEIQRTEQGDSAMYLCASSLIGASGGLGTDTQYFGPGTRLTVL.

The J gene is TRBJ1-5, the V gene TRBV6-5, with a possible D match to TRBD1 (5 bases). The ends were cut back, 10 bases at V and 3 bases at J, with 19 bases in the middle. Germline loops: CDR1 MNHEY, CDR2 SVGAGI. The CDR3 has 15 residues. The DNA for the CDR3 is TGTGCCACCGGACCCCCCAGGGTTGCCAATCAGCCCCAGCATTTT. Amino acid sequence: CATGPPRVANQPQHF.

The chain links TRBV18 to TRBJ2-1; TRBD2 aligns across 8 bases. Germline V CDR1 and CDR2: KGHSH, LQKENI. The junction had 10 bases not matched to a gene; V was cut back by 8 bases and J by 4 bases. CDR3 length: 15 residues. CDR3 DNA: TGTGCCAGCGTCCGGGAGCGGGGGCCTTACAATGAGCAGTTCTTC. Translating it yields CASVRERGPYNEQFF.

This clone occurred once. This chain links TRBV7-8 with TRBJ2-1; 13 nucleotides line up with TRBD2. Germline V gives CDR1 SGHVS, CDR2 FQNEAQ. This CDR3 spans 16 amino acids. J lost 8 bases, V lost 7 bases, and 11 bases had no gene match. Written as DNA, the CDR3 is TGTGCCAGCACCTCCCGACTAGCGGGGGGTGGGCATGAGCAGTTCTTC. As protein: CASTSRLAGGGHEQFF.

This clone was detected once. The genes are TRBV2 and TRBJ2-2, with 8 bases that match TRBD2. The CDR3 extends over 16 amino acids. From germline, CDR1 is SNHLY and CDR2 FYNNEI. V lost 3 bases, J lost 6 bases, and 9 bases stayed unmatched. The CDR3 reads CASSDERGGRAGELFF. The CDR3 nucleotides read TGTGCCAGCAGTGATGAGCGCGGGGGGAGAGCCGGGGAGCTGTTTTTT.

This clone was counted a single time. This chain links TRBV5-1 with TRBJ1-1; tentatively, D is TRBD1 (5 bases). The germline gives CDR1 SGHRS, CDR2 YFSETQ. V lost 5 bases, J lost 3 bases, and 17 bases lay in between. The CDR3 is made up of 15 amino acids. The CDR3: CASSLNPGGDTEAFF. CDR3 nucleotides: TGCGCCAGCAGTCTAAATCCGGGGGGTGACACTGAAGCTTTCTTT.

This clone appeared a few times. This chain links TRBV2 with TRBJ1-5; 8 bases agree with TRBD1. This CDR3 is 15 amino acids long. The ends lost 8 bases at V and 3 bases at J; junction bases unmatched: 9. Germline-derived CDR1 and CDR2 are SNHLY and FYNNEI. For the CDR3, the DNA is TGTGCCAGCCATGCTGGACAGGGCGTCAATCAGCCCCAGCATTTT. It codes for CASHAGQGVNQPQHF.

This chain's CDR3 is CASSPASGPPQHF. For the CDR3, the DNA is TGTGCCAGCAGCCCAGCTTCGGGTCCGCCCCAGCATTTT. The chain has TRBV7-9 and TRBJ1-5; D gene uncertain. This CDR3 is built from 13 residues. Trimming left V 5 bases short and J 9 bases short, with 14 bases between. The V gene's germline CDR1 is SEHNR and CDR2 FQNEAQ (reference sequence).

The chain uses TRBV7-9 and TRBJ2-1, with D unclear. CDR1 SEHNR and CDR2 FQNEAQ come from the germline V gene (reference sequence). CDR3 size: 13 residues. V shed 5 bases and J shed 8 bases, with 13 bases lying between them. Here the CDR3 reads CASSPVVADEQFF. The CDR3 DNA reads as TGTGCCAGCAGCCCAGTGGTCGCGGATGAGCAGTTCTTC.

This chain links TRBV2 with TRBJ1-3; D uncertain. V dropped 8 bases and J dropped 1 base, with 9 bases sitting between them. Germline V gene lookup returns CDR1 SNHLY and CDR2 FYNNEI. The CDR3 runs to 13 residues. CDR3 in amino acids: CASPIESGNTIYF. The CDR3 coding sequence is TGTGCCAGCCCTATTGAATCTGGAAACACCATATATTTT.

Notes on this clone: The sample has other DNA sequences that encode this CDR3 too. The J gene is TRBJ1-6, the V gene TRBV10-3, with 12 bases fitting TRBD1. CDR3 size: 14 residues. Germline lookup yields CDR1 ENHRY and CDR2 SYGVKD. With V trimmed by 6 bases and J by 7 bases, 1 base remained unmatched. In DNA, the CDR3 is TGTGCCATCAGCGGGACAGGGGGCAATTCACCCCTCCACTTT. Its protein product is CAISGTGGNSPLHF.

The count of this clone is one. The rearrangement links TRBV3-1 (or the pseudogene TRBV3-2) to TRBJ1-1; possibly TRBD1 for D (6 bases). Per germline, CDR1 LGHDT and CDR2 YNNKEL (reference sequence). CDR3 length equals 15 residues. Deletions cut 7 bases from V and 0 bases from J, with 15 bases between. The DNA for the CDR3 is TGTGCCAGCACCAAAGGGGACACCCTGAACACTGAAGCTTTCTTT. Protein sequence: CASTKGDTLNTEAFF.

The chain carries TRBV14 and TRBJ1-2, with 7 bases identical to TRBD1. The V and J ends lost 4 bases and 4 bases, in that order; junction bases with no gene match: 3. CDR1 and CDR2 (germline): SGHDN, FVKESK. The CDR3 contains 13 residues. CDR3 coding DNA: TGTGCCAGCAGCCGGACAGGCCCCTATGGCTACACCTTC. It translates to CASSRTGPYGYTF.

The V and J genes are TRBV7-9 and TRBJ1-4; 7 bases align to TRBD1. J lost 8 bases, V lost 4 bases, and 10 bases had no gene match. The germline gives CDR1 SEHNR, CDR2 FQNEAQ (reference sequence). The CDR3 runs to 15 residues. The CDR3 reads CASSSDRVIKEKLFF. The CDR3 nucleotides are TGTGCCAGCAGCTCCGACAGGGTTATCAAGGAAAAACTGTTTTTT.

This clone was seen only a few times. The chain combines TRBV3-1 (or the pseudogene TRBV3-2) with TRBJ1-2; D is perhaps TRBD1 (6 bases). CDR1 is LGHDT, CDR2 YNNKEL, per germline (reference sequence). This CDR3 has 13 residues. V was cut by 4 bases and J by 8 bases, with 14 bases left in between. Written as DNA, the CDR3 is TGTGCCAGCAGCCGAGCACAGGGCGACGGCTACACCTTC. Protein sequence: CASSRAQGDGYTF.

The CDR3 DNA reads TGCAGCGCCAAGCACTTAGAAATTGAAGCTTTCTTT. It yields the protein CSAKHLEIEAFF. The rearrangement links TRBV29-1 to TRBJ1-1; D gene unclear. V lost 7 bases and J 7 bases, leaving 16 bases between the germline ends. Germline loops: CDR1 SQVTM, CDR2 ANQGSEA. This CDR3 is 12 amino acids long.

V gene TRBV3-1 (or the pseudogene TRBV3-2) combines with J gene TRBJ1-4; D call uncertain. V lost 5 bases and J lost 1, with 11 bases in between. Germline V gene lookup returns CDR1 LGHDT and CDR2 YNNKEL (reference sequence). The CDR3 is made up of 15 amino acids. CDR3 nucleotide sequence: TGTGCCAGCAGCTCCACGACAAGAACTAATGAAAAACTGTTTTTT. It codes for CASSSTTRTNEKLFF.